Sequencing of this T cell receptor (beta chain) was carried out in a study of T cell changes during pregnancy in multiple sclerosis. Clones were sequenced by immunoSEQ multiplex PCR, and TCRdb holds only the in-frame ones, with some missing. The sample holds around 30,000 clones, over 80% seen once. The CDR3 is made up of 15 amino acids. Trimming took 2 bases from V and 2 from J, leaving 12 bases between them. Germline CDR1 SEHNR, CDR2 FQNEAQ (reference sequence). The sequenced sample was CD8+ T cells from peripheral blood mononuclear cells, obtained before pregnancy. This TCR came from a female donor with multiple sclerosis, enrolled in a pregnancy study. The rearrangement uses TRBV7-9 and TRBJ2-5, with D possibly being TRBD1 (6 bases). The CDR3 sequence: CASSLRDTHQETQYF. CDR3 sequence (DNA): TGTGCCAGCAGCTTAAGGGACACCCATCAAGAGACCCAGTACTTC.